The clone carrying this T cell receptor (beta chain) has a count of ten or more. Its antigen remains unknown. The data stem from a study of early T cells in non-severe SARS-CoV-2 infection. Whole-study context: Chains from this unsorted whole-blood bulk RNA could not be paired. General observations from the study: Using VDJdb, the matching emphasized anti-spike CD8 responses while missing private and CD4 specificities.

Unique molecular identifiers (one per individual cDNA molecule) were attached. TCRdb reprocessed the 5' RACE reads via MiXCR and lists one record per CDR3 protein. Among some 98,000 distinct CDR3 sequences listed, 9.5% to 12% were seen once. This CDR3 has 16 amino acids. CDR1 LGHDT and CDR2 YNNKEL come from the germline V gene (reference sequence). The ends were cut back, 6 bases at V and 2 bases at J, with 20 bases in the middle. The chain employs TRBV3-1 and TRBJ2-7, with a weak D call TRBD1 (7 bases). The sample was whole blood. This clonotype originated in an adult who was a healthcare worker with PCR-confirmed SARS-CoV-2 infection or an uninfected control (not recorded which). DNA of the CDR3: TGTGCCAGCAGAAGTCCCGTTCAGGGGGGAGCCTACGAGCAGTACTTC. Translation: CASRSPVQGGAYEQYF.